The rows below give T cell receptor beta chains drawn from one sample of a study of technical replicates of blood from a handful of donors. Sequencing used immunoSEQ multiplex PCR; TCRdb keeps in-frame clones, though not all of them. The top ten hold 11% of the sample, which has some 17,000 clones, about 89% seen once. The sequenced material came from PBMCs. These receptors came from a human donor in good health. The CDR3 runs from the conserved cysteine through the conserved F or W. D genes are given only for firm matches. Only some rows state a clone size, as once, few, many or a class for expanded clones.

V gene: TRBV20-1; D gene: .; J gene: TRBJ2-1; clone size: .; CDR3 DNA: TGCAGTGCTAGACGTTACAATGAGCAGTTCTTC; CDR3 protein: CSARRYNEQFF
V gene: TRBV5-6; D gene: TRBD1; J gene: TRBJ1-5; clone size: few; CDR3 DNA: TGTGCCAGCAGCTACACAGGGGCCTGGGGCAATCAGCCCCAGCATTTT; CDR3 protein: CASSYTGAWGNQPQHF
V gene: TRBV2; D gene: .; J gene: TRBJ1-1; clone size: .; CDR3 DNA: TGTGCCAGCAGCTACGACATCTCCTACACTGAAGCTTTCTTT; CDR3 protein: CASSYDISYTEAFF
V gene: TRBV6-6; D gene: .; J gene: TRBJ1-5; clone size: .; CDR3 DNA: TGTGCCAGCAGCCGACCAGGCGGGACCGATCAGCCCCAGCATTTT; CDR3 protein: CASSRPGGTDQPQHF
V gene: TRBV18; D gene: .; J gene: TRBJ2-7; clone size: .; CDR3 DNA: TGTGCCAGCTCACCCTTGCACGCATATTCAGGGACCTACGAGCAGTACTTC; CDR3 protein: CASSPLHAYSGTYEQYF
V gene: TRBV6-1; D gene: TRBD2; J gene: TRBJ2-3; clone size: .; CDR3 DNA: TGTGCCAGCGGACTAGCGGGAGGCACAGATACGCAGTATTTT; CDR3 protein: CASGLAGGTDTQYF
V gene: TRBV28; D gene: .; J gene: TRBJ1-2; clone size: .; CDR3 DNA: TGTGCCAGCAGTTCTGGGCCACCCACCAACTATGGCTACACCTTC; CDR3 protein: CASSSGPPTNYGYTF
V gene: TRBV6-1; D gene: .; J gene: TRBJ2-5; clone size: .; CDR3 DNA: TGTGCCAGCAGCCCGATACAGGCCCAAGAGACCCAGTACTTC; CDR3 protein: CASSPIQAQETQYF
V gene: TRBV6-6; D gene: TRBD2; J gene: TRBJ2-1; clone size: .; CDR3 DNA: TGTGCCAGCAGTTACGGGACTAGCGGGAACAATGAGCAGTTCTTC; CDR3 protein: CASSYGTSGNNEQFF
V gene: TRBV7-9; D gene: TRBD1; J gene: TRBJ2-4; clone size: .; CDR3 DNA: TGTGCCAGCAGCTCCGTGACAGGGGCAAACATTCAGTACTTC; CDR3 protein: CASSSVTGANIQYF
V gene: TRBV19; D gene: .; J gene: TRBJ2-7; clone size: .; CDR3 DNA: TGTGCCAGTAGACGTGACAGTACCTCCTACGAGCAGTACTTC; CDR3 protein: CASRRDSTSYEQYF
V gene: TRBV6-1; D gene: .; J gene: TRBJ1-2; clone size: .; CDR3 DNA: TGTGCCAGCAGTGACAGGGGCTATGGCTACACCTTC; CDR3 protein: CASSDRGYGYTF
V gene: TRBV19; D gene: TRBD1; J gene: TRBJ2-7; clone size: few; CDR3 DNA: TGTGCCAGTAGTTTCCGGACAGGGGGGCAGTACTTC; CDR3 protein: CASSFRTGGQYF
V gene: TRBV27; D gene: .; J gene: TRBJ1-2; clone size: .; CDR3 DNA: TGTGCCAGCAGTTTATCAGGGACATACTATGGCTACACCTTC; CDR3 protein: CASSLSGTYYGYTF
V gene: TRBV9; D gene: TRBD2; J gene: TRBJ2-1; clone size: .; CDR3 DNA: TGTGCCAGCAGCGTAGGGGGACTAGCGGGAGAGGGGTACAATGAGCAGTTCTTC; CDR3 protein: CASSVGGLAGEGYNEQFF
V gene: TRBV10-1; D gene: TRBD2; J gene: TRBJ2-1; clone size: .; CDR3 DNA: TGCGCCAGCAGTTGGTCTAGCGGGAGGGGCAATGAGCAGTTCTTC; CDR3 protein: CASSWSSGRGNEQFF
V gene: TRBV30; D gene: .; J gene: TRBJ2-4; clone size: .; CDR3 DNA: TGTGCCTGGGGTGTGTCGGCGGAAAACATTCAGTACTTC; CDR3 protein: CAWGVSAENIQYF
V gene: TRBV11-2; D gene: .; J gene: TRBJ2-7; clone size: .; CDR3 DNA: TGTGCCAGCAGCTTAGCGGCAGGACAGACGATAATCGAGCAGTACTTC; CDR3 protein: CASSLAAGQTIIEQYF
V gene: TRBV6-5; D gene: .; J gene: TRBJ2-7; clone size: .; CDR3 DNA: TGTGCCAGCAGTTACCTTCAGGGGCCCTACGAGCAGTACTTC; CDR3 protein: CASSYLQGPYEQYF
V gene: TRBV9; D gene: TRBD2; J gene: TRBJ2-5; clone size: once; CDR3 DNA: TGTGCCAGCAGCGTAGGTCTAGCGGGAGGGTCGGGGGAGACCCAGTACTTC; CDR3 protein: CASSVGLAGGSGETQYF
V gene: TRBV7-7; D gene: TRBD2; J gene: TRBJ2-3; clone size: .; CDR3 DNA: TGTGCCAGCAGCTTAGCGCCGGGACTAGACACAGATACGCAGTATTTT; CDR3 protein: CASSLAPGLDTDTQYF
V gene: TRBV10-3; D gene: .; J gene: TRBJ2-2; clone size: .; CDR3 DNA: TGTGCCATCAGTGGACAGACGAACACCGGGGAGCTGTTTTTT; CDR3 protein: CAISGQTNTGELFF
V gene: TRBV11-2; D gene: .; J gene: TRBJ1-1; clone size: .; CDR3 DNA: TGTGCCAGCAGCTTAGATTCGGGGGGGACTGAAGCTTTCTTT; CDR3 protein: CASSLDSGGTEAFF
V gene: TRBV18; D gene: .; J gene: TRBJ2-1; clone size: once; CDR3 DNA: TGTGCCAGCTCACCCAGCTCCTACAATGAGCAGTTCTTC; CDR3 protein: CASSPSSYNEQFF
V gene: TRBV28; D gene: TRBD2; J gene: TRBJ2-1; clone size: .; CDR3 DNA: TGTGCCAGCACCAAGGGACTAGCGGGAGCGGGTGAGCAGTTCTTC; CDR3 protein: CASTKGLAGAGEQFF
V gene: TRBV11-3; D gene: .; J gene: TRBJ2-3; clone size: .; CDR3 DNA: TGTGCCAGCAGCCCAGGGGCAGATACGCAGTATTTT; CDR3 protein: CASSPGADTQYF
V gene: TRBV28; D gene: TRBD2; J gene: TRBJ2-7; clone size: .; CDR3 DNA: TGTGCCAGCAGTTTAATAGCGGGGACTTACGAGCAGTACTTC; CDR3 protein: CASSLIAGTYEQYF